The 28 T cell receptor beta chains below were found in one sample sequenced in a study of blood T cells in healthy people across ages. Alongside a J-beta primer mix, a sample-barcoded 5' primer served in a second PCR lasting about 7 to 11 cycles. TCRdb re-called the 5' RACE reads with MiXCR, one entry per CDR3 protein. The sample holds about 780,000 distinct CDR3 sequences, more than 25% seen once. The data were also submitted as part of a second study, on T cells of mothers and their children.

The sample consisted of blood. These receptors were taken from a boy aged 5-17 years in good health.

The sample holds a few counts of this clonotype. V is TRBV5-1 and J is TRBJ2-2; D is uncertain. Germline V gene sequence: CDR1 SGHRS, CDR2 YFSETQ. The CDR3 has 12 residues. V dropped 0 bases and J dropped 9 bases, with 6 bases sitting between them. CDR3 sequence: CASSLDFRELFF. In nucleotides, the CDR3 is TGCGCCAGCAGCTTGGATTTCCGGGAGCTGTTTTTT.

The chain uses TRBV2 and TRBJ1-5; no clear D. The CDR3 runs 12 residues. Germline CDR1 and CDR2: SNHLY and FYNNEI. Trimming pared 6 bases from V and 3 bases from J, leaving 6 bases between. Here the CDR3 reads CASRQINQPQHF. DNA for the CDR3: TGTGCCAGCAGACAGATCAATCAGCCCCAGCATTTT.

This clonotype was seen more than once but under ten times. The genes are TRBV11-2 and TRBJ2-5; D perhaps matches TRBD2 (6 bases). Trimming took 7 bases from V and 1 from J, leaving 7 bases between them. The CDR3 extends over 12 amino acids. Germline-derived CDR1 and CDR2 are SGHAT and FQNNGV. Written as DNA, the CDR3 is TGTGCCAGCAATAGCGGCCAAGAGACCCAGTACTTC. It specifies CASNSGQETQYF.

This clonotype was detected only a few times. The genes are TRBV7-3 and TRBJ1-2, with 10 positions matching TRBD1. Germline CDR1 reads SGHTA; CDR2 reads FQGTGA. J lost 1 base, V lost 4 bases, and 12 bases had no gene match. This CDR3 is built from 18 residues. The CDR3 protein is CASSSKPPGQGLNYGYTF. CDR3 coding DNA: TGTGCCAGCAGCTCCAAGCCGCCGGGACAGGGGCTTAACTATGGCTACACCTTC.

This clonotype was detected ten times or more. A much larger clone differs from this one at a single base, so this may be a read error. The CDR3 bases are TGTGCCAGCAGCTCTTGGGAGACCCAGTACTTC. Residues: CASSSWETQYF. The rearrangement uses TRBV11-2 and TRBJ2-5; D is undetermined. The V end was cut by 4 bases, the J end by 5 bases, with 5 bases between. This CDR3 spans 11 amino acids. CDR1 and CDR2 from the germline V gene are SGHAT and FQNNGV.

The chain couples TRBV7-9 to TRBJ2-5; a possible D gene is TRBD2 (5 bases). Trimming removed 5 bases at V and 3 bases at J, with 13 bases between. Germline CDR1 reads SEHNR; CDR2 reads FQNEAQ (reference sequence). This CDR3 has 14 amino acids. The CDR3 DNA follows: TGTGCCAGCAGCCTCGCCCGGGAAAAAGAGACCCAGTACTTC. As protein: CASSLAREKETQYF.

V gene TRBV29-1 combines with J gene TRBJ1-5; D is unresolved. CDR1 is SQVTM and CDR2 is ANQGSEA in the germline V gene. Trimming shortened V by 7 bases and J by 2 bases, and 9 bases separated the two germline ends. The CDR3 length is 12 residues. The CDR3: CSAAEGNQPQHF. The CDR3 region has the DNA TGCAGCGCCGCGGAGGGCAATCAGCCCCAGCATTTT.

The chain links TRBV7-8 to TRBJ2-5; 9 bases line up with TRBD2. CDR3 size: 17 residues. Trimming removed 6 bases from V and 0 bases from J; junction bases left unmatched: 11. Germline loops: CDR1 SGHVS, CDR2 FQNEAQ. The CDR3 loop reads CASRILSLAGNQETQYF. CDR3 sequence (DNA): TGTGCCAGCAGAATCCTTTCTCTAGCGGGGAACCAAGAGACCCAGTACTTC.

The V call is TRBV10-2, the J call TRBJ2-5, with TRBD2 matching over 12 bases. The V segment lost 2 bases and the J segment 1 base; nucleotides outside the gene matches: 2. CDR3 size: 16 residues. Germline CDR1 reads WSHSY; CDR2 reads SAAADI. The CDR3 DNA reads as TGCGCCAGCAGTGAGCCTAGCGGGGGGGTCCAAGAGACCCAGTACTTC. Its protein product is CASSEPSGGVQETQYF.

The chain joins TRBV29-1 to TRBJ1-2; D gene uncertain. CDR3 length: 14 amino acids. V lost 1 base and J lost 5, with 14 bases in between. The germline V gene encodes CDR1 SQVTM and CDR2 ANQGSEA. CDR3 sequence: CSVEGRQTEYGYTF. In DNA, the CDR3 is TGCAGCGTTGAAGGGCGGCAGACCGAATATGGCTACACCTTC.

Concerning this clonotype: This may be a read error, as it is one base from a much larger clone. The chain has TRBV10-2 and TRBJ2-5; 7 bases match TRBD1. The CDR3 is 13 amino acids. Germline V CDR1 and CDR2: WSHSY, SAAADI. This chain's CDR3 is CTSRETGPETQYF. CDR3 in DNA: TGCACCAGCAGAGAGACAGGGCCAGAGACCCAGTACTTC.

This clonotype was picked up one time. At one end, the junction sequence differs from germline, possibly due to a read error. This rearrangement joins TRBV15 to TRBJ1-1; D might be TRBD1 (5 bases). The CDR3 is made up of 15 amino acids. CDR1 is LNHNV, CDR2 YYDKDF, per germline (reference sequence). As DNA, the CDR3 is TGTGCCACCAGCAGAGATAATGCAGGGCACACTGAAACTTTCTTT. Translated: CATSRDNAGHTETFF.

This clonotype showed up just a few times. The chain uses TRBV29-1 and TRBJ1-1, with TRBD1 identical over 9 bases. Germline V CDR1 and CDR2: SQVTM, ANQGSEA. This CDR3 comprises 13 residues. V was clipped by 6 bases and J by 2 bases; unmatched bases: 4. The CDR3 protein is CSVRDRVNTEAFF. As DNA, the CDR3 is TGCAGCGTCCGGGACAGGGTAAACACTGAAGCTTTCTTT.

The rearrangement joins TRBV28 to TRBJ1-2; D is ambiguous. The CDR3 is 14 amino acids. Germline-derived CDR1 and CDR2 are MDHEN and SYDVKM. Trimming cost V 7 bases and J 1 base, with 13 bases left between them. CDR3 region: CASIQGDGNYGYTF. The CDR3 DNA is TGTGCCAGCATTCAAGGAGACGGTAACTATGGCTACACCTTC.

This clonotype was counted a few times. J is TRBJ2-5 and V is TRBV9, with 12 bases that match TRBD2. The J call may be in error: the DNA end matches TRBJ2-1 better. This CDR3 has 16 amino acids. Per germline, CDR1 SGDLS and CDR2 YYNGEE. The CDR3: CASSGTSGGLFNEQFF. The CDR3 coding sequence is TGTGCCAGCAGCGGAACTAGCGGGGGGCTATTCAATGAGCAGTTCTTC.

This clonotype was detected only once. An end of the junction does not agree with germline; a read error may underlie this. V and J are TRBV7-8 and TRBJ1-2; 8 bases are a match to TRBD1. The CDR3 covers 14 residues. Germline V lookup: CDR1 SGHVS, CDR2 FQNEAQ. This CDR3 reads CASIPTGVGDGHTF. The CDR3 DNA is TGTGCCAGCATCCCGACAGGGGTGGGTGATGGCCACACCTTC.

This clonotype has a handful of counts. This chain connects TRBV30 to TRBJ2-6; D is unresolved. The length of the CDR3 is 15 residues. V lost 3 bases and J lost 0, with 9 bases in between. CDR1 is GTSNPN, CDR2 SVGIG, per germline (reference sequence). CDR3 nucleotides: TGTGCCTGGAGCCCACCTAGCTCTGGGGCCAACGTCCTGACTTTC. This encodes CAWSPPSSGANVLTF. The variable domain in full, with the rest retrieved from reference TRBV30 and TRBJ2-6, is SQTIHQWPATLVQPVGSPLSLECTVEGTSNPNLYWYRQAAGRGLQLLFYSVGIGQISSEVPQNLSASRPQDRQFILSSKKLLLSDSGFYLCAWSPPSSGANVLTFGAGSRLTVL.

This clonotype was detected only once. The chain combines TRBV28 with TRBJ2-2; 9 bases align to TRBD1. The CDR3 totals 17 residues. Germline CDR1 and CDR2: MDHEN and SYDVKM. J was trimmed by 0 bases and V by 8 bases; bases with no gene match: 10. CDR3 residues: CASRGGQGSANTGELFF. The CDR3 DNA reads TGTGCCAGCCGGGGAGGACAGGGGTCCGCGAACACCGGGGAGCTGTTTTTT. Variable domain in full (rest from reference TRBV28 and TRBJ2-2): DVKVTQSSRYLVKRTGEKVFLECVQDMDHENMFWYRQDPGLGLRLIYFSYDVKMKEKGDIPEGYSVSREKKERFSLILESASTNQTSMYLCASRGGQGSANTGELFFGEGSRLTVL.

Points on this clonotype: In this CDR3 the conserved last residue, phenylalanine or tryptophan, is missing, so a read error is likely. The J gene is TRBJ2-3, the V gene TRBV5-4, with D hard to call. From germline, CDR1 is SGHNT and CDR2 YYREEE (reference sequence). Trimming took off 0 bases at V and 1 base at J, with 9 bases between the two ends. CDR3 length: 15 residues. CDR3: CASSLEGFGTDTQYL. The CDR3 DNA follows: TGTGCCAGCAGCTTGGAGGGATTTGGCACAGATACGCAGTATCTT.

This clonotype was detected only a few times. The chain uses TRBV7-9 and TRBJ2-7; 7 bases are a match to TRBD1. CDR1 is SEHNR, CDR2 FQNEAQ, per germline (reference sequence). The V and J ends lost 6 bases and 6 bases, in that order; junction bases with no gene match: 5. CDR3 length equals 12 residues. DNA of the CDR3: TGTGCCAGCAGTACCGGACAGGCCGAGCAGTACTTC. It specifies CASSTGQAEQYF.

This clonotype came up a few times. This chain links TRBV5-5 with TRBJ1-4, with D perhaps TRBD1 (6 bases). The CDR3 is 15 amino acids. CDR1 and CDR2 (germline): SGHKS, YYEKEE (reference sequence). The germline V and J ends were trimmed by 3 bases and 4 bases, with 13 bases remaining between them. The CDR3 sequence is CASSWGHPDNEKLFF. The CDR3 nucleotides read TGTGCCAGCAGCTGGGGACATCCCGATAATGAAAAACTGTTTTTT.

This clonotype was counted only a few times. Here the CDR3 DNA reads TGTGCCAGCAGCCAAGATGTGGCGGGGGAGCAGTTCTTC. It translates to CASSQDVAGEQFF. This chain uses TRBV11-2 with TRBJ2-5; weak D call: TRBD2 (6 bases). The end of the DNA is better explained by TRBJ2-1, so the J call may be wrong. Germline CDR1 is SGHAT and CDR2 is FQNNGV. The CDR3 covers 13 residues.

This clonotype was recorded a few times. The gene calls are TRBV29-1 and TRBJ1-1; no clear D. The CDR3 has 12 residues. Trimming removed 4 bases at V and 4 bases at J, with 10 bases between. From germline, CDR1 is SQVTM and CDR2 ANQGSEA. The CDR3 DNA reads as TGCAGCGTTGCGGGAAGTCTCACTGAAGCTTTCTTT. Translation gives CSVAGSLTEAFF.

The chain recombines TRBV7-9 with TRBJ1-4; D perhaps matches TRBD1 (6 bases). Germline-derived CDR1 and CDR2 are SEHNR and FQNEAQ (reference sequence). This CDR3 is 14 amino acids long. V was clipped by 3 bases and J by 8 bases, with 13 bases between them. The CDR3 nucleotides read TGTGCCAGCAGCTTTGAGGGGGTAGGAGAAAAACTGTTTTTT. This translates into CASSFEGVGEKLFF.

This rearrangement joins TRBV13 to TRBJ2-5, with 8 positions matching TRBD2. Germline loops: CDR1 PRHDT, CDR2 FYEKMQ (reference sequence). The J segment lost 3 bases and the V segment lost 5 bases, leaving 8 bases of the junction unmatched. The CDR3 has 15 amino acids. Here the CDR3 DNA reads TGTGCCAGCAGCCTAACCGGGACTAGAAAAGAGACCCAGTACTTC. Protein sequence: CASSLTGTRKETQYF.

The CDR3 nucleotides are TGTGCCAGCAGTTACTTCGGGTATTCTTCGAGCAATCAGCCCCAGCATTTT. Amino acids: CASSYFGYSSSNQPQHF. The chain has TRBV6-2 or TRBV6-3 and TRBJ1-5; unclear D gene. This CDR3 region has 17 residues. Germline CDR1 reads MNHEY; CDR2 reads SVGEGT. V was trimmed by 1 base and J by 1 base, leaving 14 bases between them.

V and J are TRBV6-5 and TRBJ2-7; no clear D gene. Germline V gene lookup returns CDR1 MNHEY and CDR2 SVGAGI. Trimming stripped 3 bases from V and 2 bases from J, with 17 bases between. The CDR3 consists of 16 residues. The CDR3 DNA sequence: TGTGCCAGCAGTTATGAAAGGGTTCCCACCGCCTACGAGCAGTACTTC. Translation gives CASSYERVPTAYEQYF.

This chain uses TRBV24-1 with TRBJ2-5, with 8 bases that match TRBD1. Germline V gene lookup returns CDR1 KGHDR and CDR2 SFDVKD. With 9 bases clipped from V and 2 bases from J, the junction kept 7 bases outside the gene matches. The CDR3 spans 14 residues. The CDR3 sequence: CATGDRTSQETQYF. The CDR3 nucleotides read TGTGCCACCGGGGACAGGACATCGCAAGAGACCCAGTACTTC.